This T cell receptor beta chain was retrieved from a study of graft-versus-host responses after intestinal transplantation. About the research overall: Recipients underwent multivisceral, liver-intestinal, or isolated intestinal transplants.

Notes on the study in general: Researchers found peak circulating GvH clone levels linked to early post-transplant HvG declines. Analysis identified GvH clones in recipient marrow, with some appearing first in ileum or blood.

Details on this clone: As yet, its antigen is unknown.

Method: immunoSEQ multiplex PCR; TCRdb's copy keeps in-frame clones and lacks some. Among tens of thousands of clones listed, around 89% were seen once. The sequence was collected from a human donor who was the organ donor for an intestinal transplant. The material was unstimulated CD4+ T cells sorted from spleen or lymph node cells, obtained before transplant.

CDR3 protein: CASSIRGLAGVRNEQFF. The CDR3 bases are TGTGCCAGCAGCATAAGAGGTCTAGCGGGAGTCAGGAATGAGCAGTTCTTC. This sequence joins TRBV9 and TRBJ2-1, with 10 nucleotides matching TRBD2. The CDR3 covers 17 residues. V shed 4 bases and J 7 bases; nucleotides not matched to a gene: 14. Germline V gene sequence: CDR1 SGDLS, CDR2 YYNGEE. Combining the CDR3 with reference TRBV9 and TRBJ2-1 gives the whole variable domain DSGVTQTPKHLITATGQRVTLRCSPRSGDLSVYWYQQSLDQGLQFLIQYYNGEERAKGNILERFSAQQFPDLHSELNLSSLELGDSALYFCASSIRGLAGVRNEQFFGPGTRLTVL.